This note documents a single T cell receptor (beta chain) sequence. Its antigen is undetermined. The source of the sample is a study of T cells expressing NK-cell markers. Study-level information: Source material for TCR beta repertoires consisted of sorted CD3+CD56+NKG2C+, CD3+CD56+NKG2C- and CD3+CD56-NKG2C+ T cells.

This CDR3 is built from 16 residues. Per the germline V gene, CDR1 is SGHRS and CDR2 is YFSETQ. Study-level findings and limits: It remained uncertain whether the expanded NKG2C+ T cell clones were specific for HCMV antigens.

Using the 5' RACE reads, TCRdb records one entry per CDR3 protein without DNA. This repertoire includes about 390,000 distinct CDR3 sequences. The sample comprised blood T cells: a sorted CD56 or NKG2C T cell subset, CD4+ or CD8+ T cells, or bulk PBMC T cells (not recorded which). This receptor was identified in a woman in her forties or fifties in good health. The J gene is TRBJ2-3, the V gene TRBV5-1; the D gene TCRdb calls, TRBD1, cannot be checked with no DNA. The CDR3 sequence is CASSSAPQISTDTQYF.